This T cell receptor beta chain was profiled in a study of T cells after yellow fever vaccination. V gave up 1 base and J gave up 5 bases; unmatched junction bases: 3. Per the germline V gene, CDR1 is SGHDN and CDR2 is FVKESK. The CDR3 consists of 15 residues. This clonotype was seen ten or more times. MiXCR, applied by TCRdb to the 5' RACE reads, yields one record per CDR3 protein. The sample has almost 70,000 distinct CDR3 sequences; 5% to 6.5% are singletons. The receptor comes from a man aged 18-30 years who received the YFV17D yellow fever vaccine. The sample in question was CD4+ T cells sorted from PBMCs, obtained around 14 days after the first yellow fever vaccination. The gene calls are TRBV14 and TRBJ2-1; 9 nucleotides line up with TRBD1. The CDR3 nucleotides read TGTGCCAGCAGCCAAGGGACAGGGGTTAACAATGAGCAGTTCTTC. Encoded protein: CASSQGTGVNNEQFF.